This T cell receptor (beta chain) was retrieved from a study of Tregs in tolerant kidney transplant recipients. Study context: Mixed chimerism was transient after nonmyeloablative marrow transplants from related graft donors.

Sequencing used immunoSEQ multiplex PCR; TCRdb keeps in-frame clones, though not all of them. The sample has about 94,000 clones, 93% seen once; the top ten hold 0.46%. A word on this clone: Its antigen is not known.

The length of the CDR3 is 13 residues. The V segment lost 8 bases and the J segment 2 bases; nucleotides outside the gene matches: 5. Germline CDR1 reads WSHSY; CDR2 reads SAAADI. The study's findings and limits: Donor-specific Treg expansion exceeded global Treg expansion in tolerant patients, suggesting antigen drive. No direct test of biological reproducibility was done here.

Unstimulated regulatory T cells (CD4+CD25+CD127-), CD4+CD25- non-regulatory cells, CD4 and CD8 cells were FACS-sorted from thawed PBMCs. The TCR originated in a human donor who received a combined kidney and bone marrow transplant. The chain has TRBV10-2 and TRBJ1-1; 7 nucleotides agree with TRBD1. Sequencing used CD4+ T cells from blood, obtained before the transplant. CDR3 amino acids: CASLRTGNTEAFF. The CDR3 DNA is TGCGCCAGCCTCAGGACAGGCAACACTGAAGCTTTCTTT.